This T cell receptor (beta chain) originates from a study of regulatory T cells in long-lasting Graves disease. Trimming removed 2 bases from V and 4 bases from J; junction bases left unmatched: 5. Germline-derived CDR1 and CDR2 are MDHEN and SYDVKM. This CDR3 has 15 amino acids. This clonotype was picked up many times. Investigators prepared the TCR beta libraries by applying iRepertoire HTBI primers and Arm-PCR of CDR3 regions. From the multiplex PCR reads, TCRdb called clonotypes with MiXCR, one entry per CDR3 protein. The data hold about 220,000 distinct CDR3 sequences, with about 19% observed a single time. Indicated time point: newly diagnosed GD, antithyroid drugs for less than 3 months. PBMC-extracted RNA yielded the TCR library. The data were also submitted as part of a second study, on T cells in Graves' hyperthyroidism and ophthalmopathy.

The sequencing used peripheral blood mononuclear cells (PBMCs), collected at new diagnosis, from a patient treated with antithyroid drugs. The source of this sequence is a woman in her 30s with Graves disease. The chain uses TRBV28 and TRBJ1-1; 9 nucleotides agree with TRBD1. This CDR3 is CASSLPTGGSTEAFF. The CDR3 DNA reads as TGTGCCAGCAGTTTACCGACAGGGGGGAGCACTGAAGCTTTCTTT.